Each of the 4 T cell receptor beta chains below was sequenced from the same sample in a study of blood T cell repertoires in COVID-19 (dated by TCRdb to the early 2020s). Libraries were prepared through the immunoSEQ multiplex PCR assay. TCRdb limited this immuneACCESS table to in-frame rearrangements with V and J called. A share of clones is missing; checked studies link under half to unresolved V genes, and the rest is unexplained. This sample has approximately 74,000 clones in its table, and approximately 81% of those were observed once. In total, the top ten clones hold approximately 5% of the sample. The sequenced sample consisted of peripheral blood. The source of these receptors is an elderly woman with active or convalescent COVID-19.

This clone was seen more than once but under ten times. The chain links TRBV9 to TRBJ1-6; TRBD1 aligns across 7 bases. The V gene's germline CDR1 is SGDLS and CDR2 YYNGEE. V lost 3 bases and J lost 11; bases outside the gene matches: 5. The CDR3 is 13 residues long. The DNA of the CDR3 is TGTGCCAGCAGCGCGGGACAGAAGCCACCCCTCCACTTT. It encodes CASSAGQKPPLHF.

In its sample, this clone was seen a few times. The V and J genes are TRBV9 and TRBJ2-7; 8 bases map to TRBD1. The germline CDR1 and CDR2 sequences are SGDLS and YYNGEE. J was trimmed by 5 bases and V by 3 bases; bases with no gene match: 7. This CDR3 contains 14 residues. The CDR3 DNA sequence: TGTGCCAGCAGCGCCAGGACAGGGATCAACGAGCAGTACTTC. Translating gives CASSARTGINEQYF.

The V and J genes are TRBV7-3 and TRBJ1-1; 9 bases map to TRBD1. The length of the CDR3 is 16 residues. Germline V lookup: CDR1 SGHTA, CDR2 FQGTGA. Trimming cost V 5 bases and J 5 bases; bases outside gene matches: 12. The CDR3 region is CASSPTTGQGKTEAFF. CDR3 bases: TGTGCCAGCAGCCCTACAACCGGACAGGGGAAGACTGAAGCTTTCTTT.

The CDR3 loop reads CASSRASGGAGDTQYF. Here the CDR3 DNA reads TGCGCCAGCAGCCGGGCTAGCGGGGGGGCAGGGGATACGCAGTATTTT. The chain links TRBV4-1 to TRBJ2-3; 12 nucleotides line up with TRBD2. The CDR3 has 16 amino acids. In germline, CDR1 is MGHRA, CDR2 YSYEKL. Unmatched junction bases numbered 8, after V lost 4 bases and J lost 6 bases.